The rows below give T cell receptor beta chains drawn from one sample of a study of T cell repertoires in cytomegalovirus infection. One entry per CDR3 protein, called by TCRdb with MiXCR from the reads. The sample contains 300,000 to 400,000 distinct CDR3 sequences, around 9.5% of which appear only once. Sample: PBMCs. Receptors originate from a human donor in good health (CMV status not recorded). Some clones in this sample may be carry-over from other donors' samples. Both conserved end residues are part of each CDR3. The D gene is left open where the match is weak. The size of a clone is reported for some rows only, either as once, few or many, or as a class for expanded clones.

J | D | V | size | DNA | CDR3
TRBJ2-1 | - | TRBV28 | - | TGTGCCAGCAGGGCACAGGGACTGGATGAGCAGTTCTTC | CASRAQGLDEQFF
TRBJ2-1 | TRBD1 | TRBV11-1 | - | TGTGCCAGCAGCCCGAGGACAGGGGTGGGCAATGAGCAGTTCTTC | CASSPRTGVGNEQFF
TRBJ2-7 | TRBD1 | TRBV15 | - | TGTGCCACCAGCAGCCCGACAGGGGGGTACGAGCAGTACTTC | CATSSPTGGYEQYF
TRBJ2-3 | - | TRBV11-2 | many | TGTGCCAGCAGCTTAGCCGGGCCCCAGCCTCGGACAGATACGCAGTATTTT | CASSLAGPQPRTDTQYF
TRBJ1-1 | - | TRBV7-9 | - | TGTGCCAGCACCCCCTTCCAGGGCGGGGAAGCTTTCTTT | CASTPFQGGEAFF
TRBJ1-5 | TRBD1 | TRBV6-1 | many | TGTGCCAGCAGTGACGCATCCGGACAGGAGAGAAGGTACAATCAGCCCCAGCATTTT | CASSDASGQERRYNQPQHF
TRBJ2-7 | - | TRBV7-2 | few | TGTGCCAGCAGCTTAGGCGGTGTCAGGGACCACGAGCAGTACTTC | CASSLGGVRDHEQYF
TRBJ1-2 | - | TRBV7-2 | - | TGTGCCAGCAGCTTAATTGTATCCGGGGCTGGCTACACCTTC | CASSLIVSGAGYTF
TRBJ2-7 | TRBD1 | TRBV12-3/TRBV12-4 | many | TGTGCCAGCAGTTGGGGACAGCTTCCTCCCCACGAGCAGTACTTC | CASSWGQLPPHEQYF
TRBJ2-2 | TRBD1 | TRBV19 | - | TGTGCCAGTACCGCCCGCCGGGGACAGCCCACCGGGGAGCTGTTTTTT | CASTARRGQPTGELFF
TRBJ2-7 | TRBD2 | TRBV7-2 | many | TGTGCCAGCAGCTCCACTAGCGGGGGGGCCTACGAGCAGTACTTC | CASSSTSGGAYEQYF
TRBJ1-4 | TRBD1 | TRBV7-9 | many | TGTGCCAGCAGCTACGGACAGGGTGGCGAAAAACTGTTTTTT | CASSYGQGGEKLFF
TRBJ1-6 | TRBD1 | TRBV28 | many | TGTGCCAGCAGTTCACCACTGGAATGGGACAGTCATAATTCACCCCTCCACTTT | CASSSPLEWDSHNSPLHF
TRBJ2-3 | - | TRBV6-1 | many | TGTGCCAGGGATAGCACAGATACGCAGTATTTT | CARDSTDTQYF
TRBJ2-7 | TRBD1 | TRBV14 | - | TGTGCCAGCAGCCTCGGACAGGGCCGAAGGGAGCAGTACTTC | CASSLGQGRREQYF
TRBJ2-7 | TRBD2 | TRBV6-6 | few | TGTGCCAGCAGGCCAGGCCCGGGACTAGCGGCTTACGAGCAGTACTTC | CASRPGPGLAAYEQYF